The 20 T cell receptor beta chains reported below all come from one sample, sequenced in a study of T-cell memory formation after mild COVID-19. TCRdb redid the calling of the 5' RACE reads with MiXCR, one entry per CDR3 protein. Of some 88,000 distinct CDR3 sequences detected, approximately 23% appear once; the ten largest clones hold 35% to 50%. Material: PBMCs or a T cell subset sorted from them (not recorded which). These receptors were taken from a man in his late teens or twenties who had mild COVID-19 (a few samples of this study predate the infection). Cell type and time point are not known.

The chain has TRBV12-3 or TRBV12-4 and TRBJ1-5, with no clear D. The CDR3 is 13 residues long. The ends were cut back, 4 bases at V and 2 bases at J, with 6 bases in the middle. CDR3 residues: CASSSVGNQPQHF. The CDR3 bases are TGTGCCAGCAGTTCCGTGGGCAATCAGCCCCAGCATTTT.

The rearrangement joins TRBV19 to TRBJ2-5, with TRBD1 as a possible D gene (6 bases). The V and J ends lost 5 bases and 5 bases respectively, with 15 bases between them. This CDR3 contains 14 residues. Germline values: CDR1 LNHDA, CDR2 SQIVND (reference sequence). The CDR3 DNA reads TGTGCCAGTAGTCCGGACAGCTTGGTGGAGACCCAGTACTTC. Encoded protein: CASSPDSLVETQYF. Full variable domain (remainder filled in from reference TRBV19 and TRBJ2-5): DGGITQSPKYLFRKEGQNVTLSCEQNLNHDAMYWYRQDPGQGLRLIYYSQIVNDFQKGDIAEGYSVSREKKESFPLTVTSAQKNPTAFYLCASSPDSLVETQYFGPGTRLLVL.

This clonotype has more than one count but fewer than ten. CDR3 residues: CASSQGYEQYV. The CDR3 DNA sequence: TGTGCCAGCAGCCAGGGATACGAGCAGTACGTC. V is TRBV14 and J is TRBJ2-7; the D is unclear. Trimming took off 3 bases at V and 4 bases at J, with 4 bases between the two ends. CDR3 length: 11 residues. The germline CDR1 and CDR2 sequences are SGHDN and FVKESK.

This clonotype has just a few counts. The chain combines TRBV5-5 with TRBJ2-5; maybe TRBD1 (6 bases). This CDR3 comprises 14 residues. Germline CDR1 reads SGHKS; CDR2 reads YYEKEE (reference sequence). Trimming removed 3 bases from V and 0 bases from J, with 9 bases in between. In DNA, the CDR3 is TGTGCCAGCAGCTCAGGGGTGGACCAAGAGACCCAGTACTTC. It yields the protein CASSSGVDQETQYF.

The chain combines TRBV11-3 with TRBJ2-3; TRBD2 matches 13 bases. There are 16 residues in the CDR3. The germline gives CDR1 SGHNT, CDR2 YENEEA. Trimming took 5 bases from V and 5 from J; bases not matched to a gene: 7. CDR3 in DNA: TGTGCCAGCAGCCCCCGGACTAGCGGGGGTGTAGATACGCAGTATTTT. Translating gives CASSPRTSGGVDTQYF.

The rearrangement uses TRBV7-9 and TRBJ2-5, with 7 nucleotides matching TRBD2. V shed 4 bases, J shed 4 bases, and the junction held 12 bases outside the gene matches. The CDR3 has 16 residues. Looked up from germline, CDR1 is SEHNR and CDR2 is FQNEAQ (reference sequence). CDR3 in amino acids: CASSSYRPAGTETQYF. The CDR3 DNA sequence: TGTGCCAGCAGCTCCTATCGTCCAGCGGGGACAGAGACCCAGTACTTC. Based on the CDR3 plus reference TRBV7-9 and TRBJ2-5, the full variable domain is DTGVSQNPRHKITKRGQNVTFRCDPISEHNRLYWYRQTLGQGPEFLTYFQNEAQLEKSRLLSDRFSAERPKGSFSTLEIQRTEQGDSAMYLCASSSYRPAGTETQYFGPGTRLLVL.

V usage is TRBV2 and J usage is TRBJ2-5, with D uncertain. The germline V gene encodes CDR1 SNHLY and CDR2 FYNNEI. V was clipped by 8 bases and J by 5 bases, with 15 bases between them. The CDR3 contains 13 residues. For the CDR3, the DNA is TGTGCCAGCTCCGAATTATGGTGGGAGACCCAGTACTTC. Amino acid sequence: CASSELWWETQYF.

V and J are TRBV6-2 or TRBV6-3 and TRBJ1-1; D ambiguous. Per germline, CDR1 MNHEY and CDR2 SVGEGT. The germline V and J ends were trimmed by 0 bases and 5 bases, with 7 bases remaining between them. The CDR3 is 13 amino acids. The CDR3 spells CASSYSGVTEAFF. For the CDR3, the DNA is TGTGCCAGCAGTTACTCCGGGGTTACTGAAGCTTTCTTT.

The genes are TRBV7-8 and TRBJ1-3; no clear D. Germline V gene sequence: CDR1 SGHVS, CDR2 FQNEAQ. Trimming took 2 bases from V and 7 from J, leaving 3 bases between them. The CDR3 consists of 11 residues. The CDR3 region is CASSLRNTIYF. The CDR3 DNA follows: TGTGCCAGCAGCTTAAGGAACACCATATATTTT.

V and J are TRBV29-1 and TRBJ2-1; 11 nucleotides agree with TRBD2. The germline gives CDR1 SQVTM, CDR2 ANQGSEA. The V gene end was trimmed by 6 bases and the J gene end by 1 base; junction bases not matched to a gene: 8. The CDR3 runs 16 residues. The CDR3 spells CSVVLAGGLSYNEQFF. The CDR3 nucleotides read TGCAGCGTAGTCCTAGCGGGGGGCCTGTCCTACAATGAGCAGTTCTTC.

In this sample, this clonotype turned up a few times. This chain connects TRBV19 to TRBJ1-5, with TRBD1 identical over 7 bases. Germline V CDR1 and CDR2: LNHDA, SQIVND (reference sequence). The CDR3 sequence is 15 residues long. V was clipped by 8 bases and J by 7 bases; unmatched bases: 14. The CDR3 here is CASSATGSGEQPQHF. CDR3 in DNA: TGTGCCAGTTCAGCGACAGGGTCGGGTGAACAGCCCCAGCATTTT.

This clonotype was seen more than once but under ten times. V and J are TRBV13 and TRBJ1-2; a possible D gene is TRBD1 (6 bases). In germline, CDR1 is PRHDT, CDR2 FYEKMQ (reference sequence). The V gene lost 5 bases and the J gene lost 4 bases, with 20 bases spanning the gap. The CDR3 has 16 residues. The CDR3 DNA reads TGTGCCAGCAGCAAGGTGGGGGCCTCACTCCTCTATGGCTACACCTTC. Encoded protein: CASSKVGASLLYGYTF.

The J gene is TRBJ2-5, the V gene TRBV6-5; 7 bases are a match to TRBD1. CDR3 length: 16 amino acids. V shed 6 bases, J shed 5 bases, and the junction held 15 bases outside the gene matches. The germline V gene has CDR1 MNHEY and CDR2 SVGAGI. Here the CDR3 reads CASSLRTGDYGETQYF. CDR3 sequence (DNA): TGTGCCAGCAGCTTAAGAACAGGGGATTATGGCGAGACCCAGTACTTC.

CDR3 residues: CSVDLGQGHGYTF. The CDR3 region has the DNA TGCAGCGTTGACCTGGGACAGGGTCATGGCTACACCTTC. J is TRBJ1-2 and V is TRBV29-1; 9 bases fit TRBD1. Germline V gene sequence: CDR1 SQVTM, CDR2 ANQGSEA. The CDR3 contains 13 residues. V trimming: 3 bases; J trimming: 6 bases; junction bases outside the gene matches: 5.

The CDR3 region has the DNA TGCAGTGCGCGCCAACAGGGGGAGGCCAACGTCCTGACTTTC. This translates into CSARQQGEANVLTF. This rearrangement joins TRBV20-1 to TRBJ2-6, with TRBD1 matching 8 bases. The CDR3 loop spans 14 amino acids. Germline V CDR1 and CDR2: DFQATT, SNEGSKA (reference sequence). Losses at the gene ends were 6 bases for V and 6 bases for J; bases not matched to a gene: 7.

The gene calls are TRBV10-3 and TRBJ1-5; D is undetermined. CDR1 ENHRY and CDR2 SYGVKD come from the germline V gene. The CDR3 sequence is 18 residues long. Trimming pared 0 bases from V and 0 bases from J, leaving 15 bases between. CDR3 coding DNA: TGTGCCATCAGTGAGTCAACGGCCCAGCTAGTTAGCAATCAGCCCCAGCATTTT. Its translation is CAISESTAQLVSNQPQHF.

This clonotype was counted between two and nine times. J is TRBJ2-1 and V is TRBV6-2 or TRBV6-3; D may be TRBD1 (6 bases). V gave up 9 bases and J gave up 5 bases, with 11 bases separating them. The CDR3 totals 12 residues. Germline lookup yields CDR1 MNHEY and CDR2 SVGEGT. Written as DNA, the CDR3 is TGTGCCAGGGGAACAGGGAACAATGAGCAGTTCTTC. It is translated as CARGTGNNEQFF.

This clonotype was seen only a few times. The chain combines TRBV7-9 with TRBJ2-3, with 10 bases aligning to TRBD1. This CDR3 spans 15 amino acids. Trimming cost V 5 bases and J 5 bases; bases outside gene matches: 7. Per the germline V gene, CDR1 is SEHNR and CDR2 is FQNEAQ (reference sequence). CDR3 amino acids: CASSPPDRGRDTQYF. The CDR3 DNA is TGTGCCAGCAGCCCGCCCGACAGGGGGCGAGATACGCAGTATTTT.

This clonotype has a handful of counts. V usage is TRBV7-9 and J usage is TRBJ1-2, with D tentatively TRBD1 (5 bases). The V gene lost 4 bases and the J gene lost 12 bases, with 21 bases spanning the gap. The CDR3 is made up of 14 amino acids. The germline V gene has CDR1 SEHNR and CDR2 FQNEAQ (reference sequence). The CDR3 DNA reads TGTGCCAGCAGCTCCCCCGGGACTTCGGGCTTGGACACCTTC. This codes for CASSSPGTSGLDTF. Full variable domain (rest looked up from reference TRBV7-9 and TRBJ1-2): DTGVSQNPRHKITKRGQNVTFRCDPISEHNRLYWYRQTLGQGPEFLTYFQNEAQLEKSRLLSDRFSAERPKGSFSTLEIQRTEQGDSAMYLCASSSPGTSGLDTFGSGTRLTVV.

The rearrangement joins TRBV7-9 to TRBJ1-5; D not resolved. The germline CDR1 and CDR2 sequences are SEHNR and FQNEAQ (reference sequence). V gave up 6 bases and J gave up 3 bases, with 15 bases separating them. The CDR3 contains 15 residues. CDR3 sequence reads: CASSSNQDHNQPQHF. The CDR3 DNA reads as TGTGCCAGCAGTTCCAATCAGGACCACAATCAGCCCCAGCATTTT.